Below, 29 T cell receptor beta chains from the same sample are listed, as sequenced in a study of cytomegalovirus exposure and HLA in healthy donors. PCR amplification relied on 60 Vbeta primers (plus 13 Jbeta primers). Sequencing used immunoSEQ multiplex PCR; TCRdb keeps in-frame clones, though not all of them. Altogether 85,000 to 100,000 clones are present, 86% being singletons, with the ten largest covering 8.5% to 10%. The sequencing sample was made of PBMCs. Every receptor here comes from a man aged 25 to 40 in good health and CMV-seropositive.

V and J are TRBV27 and TRBJ2-1; a weak D match, TRBD1 (5 bases). CDR1 and CDR2 from the germline V gene are MNHEY and SMNVEV (reference sequence). The CDR3 spans 16 residues. V lost 5 bases to trimming and J lost 0 bases, with 14 bases between them. The CDR3 nucleotides read TGTGCCAGCAGTGACATCGGTGACAGCTCCTACAATGAGCAGTTCTTC. This encodes CASSDIGDSSYNEQFF.

In its sample, this clone was seen once. This chain connects TRBV5-1 to TRBJ1-2; no clear D. V gave up 3 bases and J gave up 13 bases, with 16 bases separating them. Per the germline V gene, CDR1 is SGHRS and CDR2 is YFSETQ. This CDR3 region has 12 residues. DNA for the CDR3: TGCGCCAGCAGCTCTAGGCCGAGCGAAGTCACCTTC. Encoded protein: CASSSRPSEVTF.

The chain couples TRBV5-5 to TRBJ2-1; no definite D call. V was pared by 0 bases and J by 3 bases, with 10 bases between. This CDR3 spans 15 amino acids. Germline values: CDR1 SGHKS, CDR2 YYEKEE (reference sequence). DNA of the CDR3: TGTGCCAGCAGCTTGGAACAGCCAGTCTACAATGAGCAGTTCTTC. Translation: CASSLEQPVYNEQFF.

This chain connects TRBV19 to TRBJ2-7; D remains ambiguous. In germline, CDR1 is LNHDA, CDR2 SQIVND (reference sequence). Trimming left V 5 bases short and J 2 bases short, with 13 bases between. The CDR3 contains 14 residues. This chain's CDR3 is CASSPLDSPYEQYF. The DNA of the CDR3 is TGTGCCAGTAGTCCCCTCGACTCCCCCTACGAGCAGTACTTC.

This chain links TRBV19 with TRBJ2-5; the D gene is possibly TRBD2 (6 bases). The CDR3 covers 11 residues. CDR1 is LNHDA, CDR2 SQIVND, per germline (reference sequence). Trimming removed 9 bases at V and 5 bases at J, with 10 bases between. CDR3 in amino acids: CASLGGETQYF. The CDR3 bases are TGTGCCAGCCTTGGGGGGGAGACCCAGTACTTC.

This clone was seen a handful of times. This chain joins TRBV6-1 and TRBJ2-1; 12 nucleotides align to TRBD2. Per the germline V gene, CDR1 is MNHNS and CDR2 is SASEGT. This CDR3 has 15 residues. V shed 2 bases and J 4 bases; nucleotides not matched to a gene: 0. As DNA, the CDR3 is TGTGCCAGCAGTGAACTAGCGGGAGGGTACAATGAGCAGTTCTTC. Protein sequence: CASSELAGGYNEQFF.

This sequence joins TRBV27 and TRBJ2-1; the match to TRBD1 covers 10 bases. The CDR3 runs 15 residues. V lost 3 bases, J lost 2 bases, and 1 base stayed unmatched. CDR1 is MNHEY and CDR2 is SMNVEV in the germline V gene (reference sequence). The CDR3 spells CASSLTGGTYNEQFF. In nucleotides, the CDR3 is TGTGCCAGCAGTTTGACAGGGGGCACCTACAATGAGCAGTTCTTC.

The rearrangement joins TRBV7-8 to TRBJ2-7, with D perhaps matching TRBD1 (6 bases). The CDR3 has 14 residues. V lost 5 bases, J lost 0 bases, and 11 bases lay in between. Per germline, CDR1 SGHVS and CDR2 FQNEAQ. The CDR3 spells CASSPEQGSYEQYF. The DNA of the CDR3 is TGTGCCAGCAGCCCAGAACAGGGCTCCTACGAGCAGTACTTC.

The rearrangement links TRBV5-1 to TRBJ1-2, with 9 bases lining up with TRBD1. Trimming took 5 bases from V and 3 from J; bases not matched to a gene: 8. This CDR3 spans 15 amino acids. From germline, CDR1 is SGHRS and CDR2 YFSETQ. The CDR3 DNA follows: TGCGCCAGCAGTTCCGGGGACAGGGACCACTATGGCTACACCTTC. Translation gives CASSSGDRDHYGYTF. Looking up the rest from reference TRBV5-1 and TRBJ1-2 gives the full variable domain: KAGVTQTPRYLIKTRGQQVTLSCSPISGHRSVSWYQQTPGQGLQFLFEYFSETQRNKGNFPGRFSGRQFSNSRSEMNVSTLELGDSALYLCASSSGDRDHYGYTFGSGTRLTVV.

This chain links TRBV14 with TRBJ1-1; D is possibly TRBD1 (6 bases). CDR1 is SGHDN and CDR2 is FVKESK in the germline V gene. V shed 2 bases and J shed 4 bases, with 32 bases lying between them. CDR3 size: 21 residues. The CDR3, as DNA: TGTGCCAGCAGCCAATGGCCCATTTTATATTCAGGGGCGCGAGGCTCCACTGAAGCTTTCTTT. Translated, it gives CASSQWPILYSGARGSTEAFF.

The chain uses TRBV6-6 and TRBJ1-2; tentative D call: TRBD1 (6 bases). Between the trimmed V and J ends, which lost 0 bases and 2 bases, there was a span of 7 bases. The CDR3 spans 14 residues. Germline V gene sequence: CDR1 MNHNY, CDR2 SVGAGI (reference sequence). The CDR3 bases are TGTGCCAGCAGTTACTCCGACAGGAACTATGGCTACACCTTC. Protein sequence: CASSYSDRNYGYTF.

This rearrangement joins TRBV5-4 to TRBJ1-1; the D is unclear. V lost 4 bases and J lost 2, with 9 bases in between. This CDR3 region has 13 residues. Germline assignment: CDR1 SGHNT and CDR2 YYREEE (reference sequence). The CDR3 spells CASSAAGNTEAFF. The CDR3 nucleotides are TGTGCCAGCAGCGCGGCTGGAAACACTGAAGCTTTCTTT.

Details on this clone: Sequence at one end of the junction differs from germline and may be a read error. In the same sample, other DNA sequences code for this CDR3. The chain couples TRBV30 to TRBJ1-3; D uncertain. The V gene's germline CDR1 is GTSNPN and CDR2 SVGIG (reference sequence). This CDR3 is built from 16 residues. This CDR3 is CAWSARHRISGNTIYF. Written as DNA, the CDR3 is TGCGCCTGGAGTGCTCGACACCGTATCTCTGGAAACACCATATATTTT.

The chain uses TRBV7-9 and TRBJ2-5, with D possibly matching TRBD1 (6 bases). The J call could be wrong; TRBJ2-7 is a better fit for the DNA end. The CDR3 length is 15 residues. The germline V gene has CDR1 SEHNR and CDR2 FQNEAQ (reference sequence). The DNA for the CDR3 is TGTGCCAGCAGCTTAAATGGACTGGGGGCGGACGAGCAGTACTTC. This translates into CASSLNGLGADEQYF.

V usage is TRBV2 and J usage is TRBJ2-7; the match to TRBD1 covers 10 bases. This CDR3 comprises 14 residues. V gave up 3 bases and J gave up 3 bases; unmatched junction bases: 2. Per germline, CDR1 SNHLY and CDR2 FYNNEI. The CDR3 DNA follows: TGTGCCAGCAGTGATAGGACAGGGGGCTACGAGCAGTACTTC. Encoded protein: CASSDRTGGYEQYF.

The chain is built from TRBV28 and TRBJ2-1; D may be TRBD2 (5 bases). The CDR3 covers 20 residues. CDR1 and CDR2 (germline): MDHEN, SYDVKM. V was trimmed by 4 bases and J by 5 bases, leaving 30 bases between them. CDR3 nucleotide sequence: TGTGCCAGCAGTTCCACCCTACCGACTAAGAGTAGTGCGTTGAACAATGAGCAGTTCTTC. Its translation is CASSSTLPTKSSALNNEQFF.

The chain has TRBV7-9 and TRBJ1-5, with 8 nucleotides matching TRBD1. The trim removed 5 bases at V and 1 base at J, leaving 7 bases unmatched. CDR3 length: 16 amino acids. CDR1 is SEHNR, CDR2 FQNEAQ, per germline (reference sequence). The DNA for the CDR3 is TGTGCCAGCAGCCCAGCAGACAGGGGAAGCAATCAGCCCCAGCATTTT. It codes for CASSPADRGSNQPQHF.

V and J are TRBV27 and TRBJ2-2; TRBD1 matches 9 bases. The CDR3 has 15 residues. V gave up 5 bases and J gave up 3 bases; unmatched junction bases: 4. The germline CDR1 and CDR2 sequences are MNHEY and SMNVEV (reference sequence). CDR3 in amino acids: CASSQDRGDTGELFF. CDR3 bases: TGTGCCAGCAGTCAGGACAGGGGAGACACCGGGGAGCTGTTTTTT.

The rearrangement uses TRBV6-1 and TRBJ1-1; D is undetermined. From germline, CDR1 is MNHNS and CDR2 SASEGT. CDR3 size: 14 residues. Trimming removed 0 bases at V and 0 bases at J, with 5 bases between. The CDR3 loop reads CASSEARVNTEAFF. The CDR3 nucleotides are TGTGCCAGCAGTGAAGCGCGGGTGAACACTGAAGCTTTCTTT.

The rearrangement uses TRBV6-5 and TRBJ2-7, with unresolved D. CDR1 and CDR2 from the germline V gene are MNHEY and SVGAGI. The CDR3 covers 15 residues. V dropped 2 bases and J dropped 2 bases, with 13 bases sitting between them. CDR3 in amino acids: CASSYGIGVTYEQYF. CDR3 DNA: TGTGCCAGCAGTTACGGTATTGGAGTGACCTACGAGCAGTACTTC.

This clone was seen just once. The J gene is TRBJ1-1, the V gene TRBV4-1, with D uncertain. The ends were cut back, 3 bases at V and 1 base at J, with 15 bases in the middle. The length of the CDR3 is 16 residues. Germline loops: CDR1 MGHRA, CDR2 YSYEKL. The CDR3, as DNA: TGCGCCAGCAGCCACCTCCTCCGGGGTCAGAACACTGAAGCTTTCTTT. This sequence encodes CASSHLLRGQNTEAFF.

V is TRBV29-1 and J is TRBJ2-1; possible D gene TRBD1, 6 bases. Trimming shortened V by 3 bases and J by 5 bases, and 17 bases separated the two germline ends. Germline V lookup: CDR1 SQVTM, CDR2 ANQGSEA. This CDR3 is 15 amino acids long. CDR3 residues: CSVEPRQVLHNEQFF. The CDR3 DNA reads TGCAGCGTTGAGCCCCGACAGGTCCTTCACAATGAGCAGTTCTTC.

CDR3 sequence: CASSQDPSGRVYEQYF. The DNA for the CDR3 is TGCGCCAGCAGCCAAGATCCTAGCGGGAGGGTCTACGAGCAGTACTTC. This sequence joins TRBV4-1 and TRBJ2-7, with TRBD2 identical over 12 bases. CDR1 and CDR2 (germline): MGHRA, YSYEKL. The CDR3 runs to 16 residues. Unmatched junction bases numbered 3, after V lost 0 bases and J lost 3 bases.

V and J are TRBV18 and TRBJ1-1, with D tentatively TRBD1 (5 bases). The germline V gene encodes CDR1 KGHSH and CDR2 LQKENI. There are 13 residues in the CDR3. Trimming removed 5 bases from V and 6 bases from J, with 13 bases in between. In nucleotides, the CDR3 is TGTGCCAGCTCAGTCGGCAGGGTTGCTGAAGCTTTCTTT. This codes for CASSVGRVAEAFF.

The chain has TRBV15 and TRBJ2-7, with TRBD1 matching over 12 bases. CDR1 and CDR2 (germline): LNHNV, YYDKDF (reference sequence). This CDR3 has 15 residues. V shed 3 bases, J shed 3 bases, and the junction held 3 bases outside the gene matches. The CDR3 is CATSRGQGAFYEQYF. As DNA, the CDR3 is TGTGCCACCAGCAGGGGACAGGGGGCGTTCTACGAGCAGTACTTC.

This clone was detected only once. This chain connects TRBV5-1 to TRBJ2-3; 9 bases agree with TRBD2. This CDR3 has 17 residues. Germline V gene sequence: CDR1 SGHRS, CDR2 YFSETQ. J gave up 1 base and V 0 bases, and 6 bases lay outside the gene matches. The CDR3 coding sequence is TGCGCCAGCAGCTTGGCCATGGCTAGCGGGGGCACAGATACGCAGTATTTT. Translation gives CASSLAMASGGTDTQYF.

The gene calls are TRBV6-6 and TRBJ2-5; D unresolved. This CDR3 has 11 residues. Trimming took 6 bases from V and 3 from J, leaving 5 bases between them. Germline CDR1 is MNHNY and CDR2 is SVGAGI (reference sequence). The CDR3 DNA reads as TGTGCCAGCAGCCGTAAAGAGACCCAGTACTTC. Its translation is CASSRKETQYF.

A note on this clone: In the same sample, other DNA sequences code for this CDR3. The chain joins TRBV6-1 to TRBJ2-7; 8 bases are shared with TRBD2. Germline CDR1 is MNHNS and CDR2 is SASEGT. The CDR3 runs to 16 residues. The J segment lost 3 bases and the V segment lost 1 base, leaving 8 bases of the junction unmatched. The CDR3 sequence is CASSEVAGTGYYEQYF. CDR3 in DNA: TGTGCCAGCAGTGAAGTAGCGGGGACGGGTTACTACGAGCAGTACTTC.

The chain combines TRBV28 with TRBJ1-3; a possible D gene is TRBD1 (5 bases). Looked up from germline, CDR1 is MDHEN and CDR2 is SYDVKM. This CDR3 has 17 residues. The ends were cut back, 7 bases at V and 1 base at J, with 20 bases in the middle. CDR3 DNA sequence: TGTGCCAGCACCCAATTGTCGGGGGAATGGTCTGGAAACACCATATATTTT. Translating it yields CASTQLSGEWSGNTIYF.